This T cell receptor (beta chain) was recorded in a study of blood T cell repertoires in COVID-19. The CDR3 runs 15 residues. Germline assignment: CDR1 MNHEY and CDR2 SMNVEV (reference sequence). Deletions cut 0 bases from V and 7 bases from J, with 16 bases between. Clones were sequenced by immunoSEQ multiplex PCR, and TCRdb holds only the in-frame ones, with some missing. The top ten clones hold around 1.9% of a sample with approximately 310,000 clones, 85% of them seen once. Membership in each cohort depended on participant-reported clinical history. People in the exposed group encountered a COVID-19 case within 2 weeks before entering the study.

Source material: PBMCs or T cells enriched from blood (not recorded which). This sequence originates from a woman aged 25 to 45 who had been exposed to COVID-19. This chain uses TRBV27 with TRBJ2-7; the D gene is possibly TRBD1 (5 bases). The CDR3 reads CASSLSSAGLLEQYF. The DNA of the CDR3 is TGTGCCAGCAGTTTATCTTCGGCAGGGCTTCTGGAGCAGTACTTC.